The 20 T cell receptor beta chains reported below all come from one sample, sequenced in a study of T cells in Graves' hyperthyroidism and ophthalmopathy. The CDR3 regions of TCR beta were amplified from RNA transcripts. HTBI primers were employed in a first-round RT-PCR of the TCR CDR3. TCRdb fed the multiplex PCR reads into MiXCR, producing one record per CDR3 protein. Here the sample spans 190,000 or so distinct CDR3 sequences, around 16% being singletons. The specimen sequenced was blood. These TCRs come from a man aged 35 to 55 with Graves' hyperthyroidism.

This clonotype was picked up many times. The gene calls are TRBV5-1 and TRBJ2-7, with 7 bases lining up with TRBD1. V was pared by 4 bases and J by 7 bases, with 11 bases of the junction left unmatched. Germline V lookup: CDR1 SGHRS, CDR2 YFSETQ. The CDR3 covers 14 residues. In nucleotides, the CDR3 is TGCGCCAGCAGCCTTCTTGGGACAGAGGAGGAGCAGTACTTC. Amino acids: CASSLLGTEEEQYF.

This clonotype showed up many times. The chain joins TRBV2 to TRBJ2-7, with a tentative D call TRBD1 (6 bases). CDR1 and CDR2 (germline): SNHLY, FYNNEI. Trimming left V 5 bases short and J 1 base short, with 9 bases between. The CDR3 is 13 amino acids. The DNA for the CDR3 is TGTGCCAGCAGTACGACAGGTTCCTACGAGCAGTACTTC. As protein: CASSTTGSYEQYF.

The rearrangement uses TRBV19 and TRBJ2-5, with TRBD1 as a possible D gene (5 bases). Germline values: CDR1 LNHDA, CDR2 SQIVND (reference sequence). The V gene lost 1 base and the J gene lost 1 base, with 10 bases spanning the gap. The CDR3 is 15 residues long. The CDR3 region has the DNA TGTGCCAGTAGTATAGTGGCAGGGATCCAAGAGACCCAGTACTTC. It codes for CASSIVAGIQETQYF.

This clonotype was detected many times. The chain recombines TRBV18 with TRBJ1-1, with TRBD1 identical over 7 bases. The CDR3 is 15 residues long. V dropped 2 bases and J dropped 3; count of bases not matched to a gene: 6. The V gene's germline CDR1 is KGHSH and CDR2 LQKENI. Here the CDR3 reads CASSPYEGAHTEAFF. The CDR3 coding sequence is TGTGCCAGCTCACCATATGAGGGGGCTCACACTGAAGCTTTCTTT. Using reference TRBV18 and TRBJ1-1 for the parts outside the CDR3, the full variable domain is NAGVMQNPRHLVRRRGQEARLRCSPMKGHSHVYWYRQLPEEGLKFMVYLQKENIIDESGMPKERFSAEFPKEGPSILRIQQVVRGDSAAYFCASSPYEGAHTEAFFGQGTRLTVV.

The chain has TRBV7-9 and TRBJ2-1, with a weak D call TRBD2 (5 bases). Between the trimmed V and J ends, which lost 6 bases and 6 bases, there was a span of 18 bases. The CDR3 is made up of 15 amino acids. The germline V gene encodes CDR1 SEHNR and CDR2 FQNEAQ (reference sequence). CDR3 DNA sequence: TGTGCCAGCAGACCCACTAGAGGCTCCAGCAATGAGCAGTTCTTC. It specifies CASRPTRGSSNEQFF.

This rearrangement joins TRBV7-9 to TRBJ2-3; the D is unclear. The CDR3 length is 14 residues. The V end was cut by 6 bases, the J end by 1 base, with 11 bases between. The germline gives CDR1 SEHNR, CDR2 FQNEAQ (reference sequence). The CDR3 DNA is TGTGCCAGCAGTTCCGGGCGAGGCACAGATACGCAGTATTTT. This sequence encodes CASSSGRGTDTQYF.

As to this clonotype: A much larger clone sits a single nucleotide away, making a read error possible. The genes are TRBV3-1 and TRBJ1-4; D remains unclear. CDR1 is LGHDT and CDR2 is YNNKEL in the germline V gene (reference sequence). The CDR3 has 15 residues. The ends were cut back, 6 bases at V and 2 bases at J, with 13 bases in the middle. The CDR3 spells CASRSYGGTNEKLFF. CDR3 DNA sequence: TGTGCCAGCAGGTCGTATGGAGGGACTAATGAAAAACTGTTTTTT.

This clonotype was counted many times. The CDR3 loop reads CATSRYRRPGTGELFF. The CDR3, as DNA: TGTGCCACCAGCAGATACCGCCGCCCGGGGACCGGGGAGCTGTTTTTT. The rearrangement uses TRBV15 and TRBJ2-2, with D possibly TRBD2 on 5 matching bases. Trimming cost V 2 bases and J 5 bases, with 15 bases left between them. The CDR3 consists of 16 residues. Germline CDR1 LNHNV, CDR2 YYDKDF (reference sequence).

This clonotype has only a few counts. V usage is TRBV14 and J usage is TRBJ1-4; D is undetermined. V was pared by 3 bases and J by 8 bases, with 22 bases between. The CDR3 consists of 17 residues. CDR1 is SGHDN and CDR2 is FVKESK in the germline V gene. The CDR3 loop is CASSQILLDGVGEKLFF. The CDR3 DNA is TGTGCCAGCAGCCAGATACTACTTGACGGAGTGGGCGAAAAACTGTTTTTT.

This clonotype was seen ten or more times. The chain recombines TRBV7-9 with TRBJ2-7, with TRBD2 identical over 7 bases. Losses at the gene ends were 6 bases for V and 4 bases for J; bases not matched to a gene: 18. Germline V lookup: CDR1 SEHNR, CDR2 FQNEAQ (reference sequence). The CDR3 extends over 17 amino acids. CDR3 nucleotide sequence: TGTGCCAGCAGTCAACCTCTTACGGGGGGACTTGAGTACGAGCAGTACTTC. This codes for CASSQPLTGGLEYEQYF.

This clonotype was picked up many times. This sequence joins TRBV20-1 and TRBJ1-4; D might be TRBD1 (6 bases). The V gene lost 1 base and the J gene lost 7 bases, with 16 bases spanning the gap. Germline lookup yields CDR1 DFQATT and CDR2 SNEGSKA (reference sequence). The CDR3 runs to 15 residues. CDR3 loop: CSARARGGLVEKLFF. Written as DNA, the CDR3 is TGCAGTGCTAGAGCTCGTGGGGGGCTCGTTGAAAAACTGTTTTTT.

V gene TRBV11-3 combines with J gene TRBJ2-5; D may be TRBD1 or TRBD2 (5 bases each). This CDR3 is 13 amino acids long. Germline V CDR1 and CDR2: SGHNT, YENEEA. V lost 2 bases and J lost 4, with 8 bases in between. CDR3 in DNA: TGTGCCAGCAGCTTACGGGACCGAGAGACCCAGTACTTC. It is translated as CASSLRDRETQYF.

Many counts were recorded for this clonotype. The chain recombines TRBV12-3 or TRBV12-4 with TRBJ1-3; D is uncertain. The CDR3 is 15 amino acids. V lost 6 bases to trimming and J lost 2 bases, with 14 bases between them. CDR3 DNA: TGTGCCAGCAGCCGCCTGGGAGGGACTGGAAACACCATATATTTT. Its protein is CASSRLGGTGNTIYF.

The chain recombines TRBV20-1 with TRBJ2-3; tentative D call: TRBD2 (5 bases). Trimming cost V 4 bases and J 6 bases, with 8 bases left between them. This CDR3 spans 11 amino acids. The germline CDR1 and CDR2 sequences are DFQATT and SNEGSKA (reference sequence). CDR3 protein: CSAIWRDTQYF. CDR3 coding DNA: TGCAGTGCTATTTGGAGGGATACGCAGTATTTT.

The chain has TRBV20-1 and TRBJ2-7; 8 bases agree with TRBD2. The germline CDR1 and CDR2 sequences are DFQATT and SNEGSKA (reference sequence). The CDR3 has 16 amino acids. V trimming: 0 bases; J trimming: 7 bases; junction bases outside the gene matches: 14. The CDR3 bases are TGCAGTGCTAGAGATCCCACGGGAGGGCCGCGGGTGGAGCAGTACTTC. Translation gives CSARDPTGGPRVEQYF.

This clonotype was counted only a few times. The chain carries TRBV12-5 and TRBJ1-6; D perhaps matches TRBD1 (6 bases). The V and J ends lost 6 bases and 4 bases respectively, with 13 bases between them. The CDR3 is made up of 15 amino acids. Germline V gives CDR1 LGHNT, CDR2 FRNRAP. CDR3 protein: CASGQEGGYNSPLHF. For the CDR3, the DNA is TGTGCTAGTGGCCAAGAAGGGGGATATAATTCACCCCTCCACTTT.

The J gene is TRBJ2-2, the V gene TRBV29-1, with 14 bases aligning to TRBD2. Germline values: CDR1 SQVTM, CDR2 ANQGSEA. The CDR3 totals 17 residues. V dropped 4 bases and J dropped 2; count of bases not matched to a gene: 6. CDR3 bases: TGCAGCGTTGTGGGGACTAGCGGGAGCGGTAACACCGGGGAGCTGTTTTTT. Residues: CSVVGTSGSGNTGELFF.

The chain joins TRBV7-9 to TRBJ1-1; the D is unclear. The CDR3 sequence is 14 residues long. Germline lookup yields CDR1 SEHNR and CDR2 FQNEAQ (reference sequence). Trimming stripped 5 bases from V and 1 base from J, with 11 bases between. CDR3 loop: CASSPRAANTEAFF. For the CDR3, the DNA is TGTGCCAGCAGCCCTAGGGCAGCGAACACTGAAGCTTTCTTT.

This clonotype has ten or more counts. The chain is built from TRBV7-8 and TRBJ1-6; D is ambiguous. Germline CDR1 reads SGHVS; CDR2 reads FQNEAQ. The CDR3 extends over 17 amino acids. Trimming removed 5 bases at V and 2 bases at J, with 16 bases between. Here the CDR3 DNA reads TGTGCCAGCAGCCGTTACCACACTTCTCCCTATAATTCACCCCTCCACTTT. It encodes CASSRYHTSPYNSPLHF.

This clonotype came up many times. The V call is TRBV20-1, the J call TRBJ1-2; unclear D gene. The V end was cut by 5 bases, the J end by 8 bases, with 15 bases between. The CDR3 totals 12 residues. Germline-derived CDR1 and CDR2 are DFQATT and SNEGSKA (reference sequence). The CDR3 DNA follows: TGCAGTGCTCGGACGGCCAGTTGGGGCTACACCTTC. Translating gives CSARTASWGYTF.